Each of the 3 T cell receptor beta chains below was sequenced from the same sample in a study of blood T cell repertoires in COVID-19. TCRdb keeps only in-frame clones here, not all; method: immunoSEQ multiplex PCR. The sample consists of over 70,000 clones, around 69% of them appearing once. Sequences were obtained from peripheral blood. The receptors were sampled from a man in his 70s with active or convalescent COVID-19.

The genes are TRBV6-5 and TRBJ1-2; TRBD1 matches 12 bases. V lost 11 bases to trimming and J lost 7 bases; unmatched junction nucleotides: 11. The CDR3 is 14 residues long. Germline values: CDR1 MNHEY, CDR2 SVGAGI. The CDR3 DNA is TGTGCCGTCCATCCGGGACAGGGGGCACGTGGCTACACCTTC. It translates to CAVHPGQGARGYTF.

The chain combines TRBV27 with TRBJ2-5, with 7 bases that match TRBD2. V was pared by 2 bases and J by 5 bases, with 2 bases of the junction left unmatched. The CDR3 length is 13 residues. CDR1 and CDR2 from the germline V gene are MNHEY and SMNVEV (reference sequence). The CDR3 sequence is CASSLVRGETQYF. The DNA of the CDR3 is TGTGCCAGCAGTTTAGTGCGGGGGGAGACCCAGTACTTC.

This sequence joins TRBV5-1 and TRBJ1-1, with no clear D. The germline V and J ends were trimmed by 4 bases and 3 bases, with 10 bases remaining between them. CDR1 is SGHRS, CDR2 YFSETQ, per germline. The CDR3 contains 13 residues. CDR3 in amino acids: CASSLQRDTEAFF. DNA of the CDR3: TGCGCCAGCAGCCTACAGCGGGACACTGAAGCTTTCTTT. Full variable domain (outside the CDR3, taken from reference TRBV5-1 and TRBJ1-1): KAGVTQTPRYLIKTRGQQVTLSCSPISGHRSVSWYQQTPGQGLQFLFEYFSETQRNKGNFPGRFSGRQFSNSRSEMNVSTLELGDSALYLCASSLQRDTEAFFGQGTRLTVV.